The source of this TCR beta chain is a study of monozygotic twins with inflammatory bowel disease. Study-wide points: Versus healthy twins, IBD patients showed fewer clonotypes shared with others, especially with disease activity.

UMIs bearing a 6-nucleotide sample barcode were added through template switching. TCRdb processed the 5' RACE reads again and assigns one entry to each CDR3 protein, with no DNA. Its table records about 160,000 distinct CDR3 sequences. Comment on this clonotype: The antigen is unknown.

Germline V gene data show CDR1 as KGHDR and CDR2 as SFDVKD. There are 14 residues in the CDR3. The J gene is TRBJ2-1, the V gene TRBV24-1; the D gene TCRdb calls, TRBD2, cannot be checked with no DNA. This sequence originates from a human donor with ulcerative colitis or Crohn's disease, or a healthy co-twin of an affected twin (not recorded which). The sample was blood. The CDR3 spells CATLPGLVFNEQFF.